This T cell receptor beta chain was sequenced in a study of cytomegalovirus exposure and HLA in healthy donors. Turning to the study itself: Of some 400 genotyped donors, 80% to 85% grouped in the Caucasian-associated ancestry cluster. Overall study results and limits: Associated with cytomegalovirus, according to the listing, were fewer than 200 TCR beta chains. The authors later linked a missense DCLRE1C variant to TCR beta V- and J-gene trimming.

The PCR had 60 Vbeta and 13 Jbeta primers. Assay: immunoSEQ multiplex PCR; the TCRdb copy retains only in-frame clones and omits some. This sample's table has around 50,000 clones. Regarding this clone: Its antigen is still unknown.

V was pared by 5 bases and J by 4 bases, with 14 bases between. Germline V CDR1 and CDR2: LGHNA, YSLEER. The CDR3 runs to 14 residues. The specimen sequenced was PBMCs. This clonotype originated in a woman between 45 and 60 years old in good health and CMV-seropositive. The rearrangement joins TRBV4-3 to TRBJ1-2, with D perhaps TRBD1 (5 bases). Here the CDR3 DNA reads TGCGCCAGCAGCGCTACAGGCGATTCCTATGGCTACACCTTC. This sequence encodes CASSATGDSYGYTF.